This TCR beta chain was captured by sequencing in a study of blood T cell repertoires in COVID-19. Trimming cost V 3 bases and J 8 bases; bases outside gene matches: 7. This CDR3 spans 15 amino acids. Germline V CDR1 and CDR2: MDHEN, SYDVKM. Sequenced by immunoSEQ multiplex PCR; TCRdb stores in-frame clones only, minus some. Of about 63,000 clones listed, 80% to 90% were seen once; the top ten hold less than 4.5%. The rearrangement uses TRBV28 and TRBJ1-6; TRBD1 matches 7 bases. Material for sequencing was PBMCs or T cells enriched from blood (not recorded which). The TCR sequence derives from a woman aged 40 to 50 with acute COVID-19. CDR3 nucleotide sequence: TGTGCCAGCAGTTTGGTGGGGACAGCAGATTCACCCCTCCACTTT. The encoded protein is CASSLVGTADSPLHF. Variable domain in full (rest from reference TRBV28 and TRBJ1-6): DVKVTQSSRYLVKRTGEKVFLECVQDMDHENMFWYRQDPGLGLRLIYFSYDVKMKEKGDIPEGYSVSREKKERFSLILESASTNQTSMYLCASSLVGTADSPLHFGNGTRLTVT.